The next 7 T cell receptor beta chains were all read from a single sample in a study of beta chain features in type 1 diabetes. The entirety of the isolated RNA underwent reverse transcription, so expressed TCRB transcripts were sequenced. This table comes from immunoSEQ multiplex PCR, and its TCRdb copy is limited to in-frame clones, with some not included. This table has 150,000 to 200,000 clones, almost 65% appearing once. Their specific antigens are unknown. Whole-study findings and limits: In all four CD4+ subsets, TCRB CDR3 length was significantly, moderately reduced in type 1 diabetes.

Sequenced sample: naive CD4+ T cells from blood. The receptor set was obtained from a man aged 25-45 years with type 1 diabetes.

This chain links TRBV25-1 with TRBJ2-5, with TRBD2 matching 7 bases. This CDR3 region has 14 residues. Germline CDR1 MGHDK, CDR2 SYGVNS. With 1 base clipped from V and 1 base from J, the junction kept 0 bases outside the gene matches. CDR3 residues: CASSESSGQETQYF. The CDR3 bases are TGTGCCAGCAGTGAATCTAGCGGCCAAGAGACCCAGTACTTC.

The chain has TRBV5-6 and TRBJ1-2; D is perhaps TRBD1 (5 bases). V lost 7 bases and J lost 4, with 20 bases in between. Germline loops: CDR1 SGHDT, CDR2 YYEEEE. The CDR3 loop spans 15 amino acids. Here the CDR3 DNA reads TGTGCCAGCGACGGAACCAGGGAGCGATCCTATGGCTACACCTTC. Its translation: CASDGTRERSYGYTF. Full variable domain (missing parts from reference TRBV5-6 and TRBJ1-2): DAGVTQSPTHLIKTRGQQVTLRCSPKSGHDTVSWYQQALGQGPQFIFQYYEEEERQRGNFPDRFSGHQFPNYSSELNVNALLLGDSALYLCASDGTRERSYGYTFGSGTRLTVV.

The chain joins TRBV4-3 to TRBJ1-1, with D unresolved. Germline CDR1 and CDR2: LGHNA and YSLEER. Between the trimmed V and J ends, which lost 0 bases and 4 bases, there was a span of 12 bases. The CDR3 has 15 amino acids. CDR3 DNA: TGCGCCAGCAGCCAAGACGTACGGGCGAGCACTGAAGCTTTCTTT. Its translation is CASSQDVRASTEAFF.

V and J are TRBV6-1 and TRBJ1-5; D is uncertain. This CDR3 spans 15 amino acids. The germline V gene has CDR1 MNHNS and CDR2 SASEGT. V lost 3 bases and J 10 bases, leaving 19 bases between the germline ends. DNA for the CDR3: TGTGCCAGCAGTGAGGGTGACGGGTACGTCAGCCCCCAGCATTTT. Its protein is CASSEGDGYVSPQHF.

The rearrangement links TRBV28 to TRBJ1-2; D not resolved. This CDR3 region has 12 residues. Trimming cost V 10 bases and J 3 bases, with 12 bases left between them. Per germline, CDR1 MDHEN and CDR2 SYDVKM. Here the CDR3 reads CATGSVDYGYTF. CDR3 DNA sequence: TGTGCCACCGGGTCGGTAGACTATGGCTACACCTTC.

This chain uses TRBV7-8 with TRBJ2-2, with no clear D. Trimming removed 1 base from V and 0 bases from J, with 9 bases in between. Germline values: CDR1 SGHVS, CDR2 FQNEAQ. The CDR3 covers 16 residues. CDR3 nucleotide sequence: TGTGCCAGCAGCTTAGAAAACTTCGCGAACACCGGGGAGCTGTTTTTT. Protein product: CASSLENFANTGELFF.

This clone showed up just a few times. The chain recombines TRBV14 with TRBJ2-1, with a tentative D call TRBD1 (5 bases). The CDR3 loop spans 11 amino acids. Germline assignment: CDR1 SGHDN and CDR2 FVKESK. V was trimmed by 2 bases and J by 12 bases, leaving 8 bases between them. CDR3 nucleotides: TGTGCCAGCAGCCAACAGGGCCGGCAGTTCTTC. It translates to CASSQQGRQFF.